This entry concerns a single TCR beta chain. Its specificity is not known. This specimen belongs to a study of immune cell composition in non-small cell lung cancer. On the study more broadly: Histologic subtype was mainly adenocarcinoma or squamous cell carcinoma. The study's findings and limits: Tumour TCR-beta clonality showed no significant link to smoking pack-years. 60% to 80% of squamous and 33% of adenocarcinoma cases had tumour-associated clones >0.5%. Lung adenocarcinomas had lower top 10 clone scores and clonality than squamous tumours.

The germline V gene has CDR1 SGHTA and CDR2 FQGNSA. There are 19 residues in the CDR3. V dropped 1 base and J dropped 5; count of bases not matched to a gene: 17. Repertoires were generated with immunoSEQ multiplex PCR, while TCRdb's copy carries only in-frame clones and drops some. The sample includes fewer than 2,000 clones, 82% of them seen just once. Sequencing was performed on lung tumor tissue. This receptor was identified in a human donor with non-small cell lung cancer. The chain is built from TRBV7-2 and TRBJ2-5; 9 bases are a match to TRBD2. The CDR3 reads CASSLEVFAAGGPRETQYF. The CDR3 nucleotides are TGTGCCAGCAGCTTAGAGGTCTTCGCGGCGGGAGGGCCCCGGGAGACCCAGTACTTC. The entire variable domain, with the rest obtained from reference TRBV7-2 and TRBJ2-5, is as follows: GAGVSQSPSNKVTEKGKDVELRCDPISGHTALYWYRQSLGQGLEFLIYFQGNSAPDKSGLPSDRFSAERTGGSVSTLTIQRTQQEDSAVYLCASSLEVFAAGGPRETQYFGPGTRLLVL.